The present TCR beta chain was sequenced within a study of T cells after yellow fever vaccination. The wider study: When fractions had low cell numbers, they were prepared with SMART-Seq v4 Ultra Low Input.

By 5'RACE template switching, TCR cDNA was produced, with a universal primer site and UMIs added in the process. Using its own MiXCR run on the 5' RACE reads, TCRdb lists one record per CDR3 protein. The table lists about 220,000 distinct CDR3 sequences, approximately 3.2% of them singletons. The V and J ends lost 5 bases and 4 bases respectively, with 13 bases between them. The CDR3 is made up of 15 amino acids. The V gene's germline CDR1 is SGHRS and CDR2 YFSETQ. This receptor was taken from a man between 18 and 35 years old who received the YFV17D yellow fever vaccine. The source was CD4+ T cells sorted from PBMCs, collected 10 days after the yellow fever booster vaccination. This sequence joins TRBV5-1 and TRBJ2-6; D tentatively reads TRBD1 or TRBD2 (5 bases each). The CDR3 DNA sequence: TGCGCCAGCAGTACCTCCGGGGACGGGGCCAACGTCCTGACTTTC. Translated: CASSTSGDGANVLTF.